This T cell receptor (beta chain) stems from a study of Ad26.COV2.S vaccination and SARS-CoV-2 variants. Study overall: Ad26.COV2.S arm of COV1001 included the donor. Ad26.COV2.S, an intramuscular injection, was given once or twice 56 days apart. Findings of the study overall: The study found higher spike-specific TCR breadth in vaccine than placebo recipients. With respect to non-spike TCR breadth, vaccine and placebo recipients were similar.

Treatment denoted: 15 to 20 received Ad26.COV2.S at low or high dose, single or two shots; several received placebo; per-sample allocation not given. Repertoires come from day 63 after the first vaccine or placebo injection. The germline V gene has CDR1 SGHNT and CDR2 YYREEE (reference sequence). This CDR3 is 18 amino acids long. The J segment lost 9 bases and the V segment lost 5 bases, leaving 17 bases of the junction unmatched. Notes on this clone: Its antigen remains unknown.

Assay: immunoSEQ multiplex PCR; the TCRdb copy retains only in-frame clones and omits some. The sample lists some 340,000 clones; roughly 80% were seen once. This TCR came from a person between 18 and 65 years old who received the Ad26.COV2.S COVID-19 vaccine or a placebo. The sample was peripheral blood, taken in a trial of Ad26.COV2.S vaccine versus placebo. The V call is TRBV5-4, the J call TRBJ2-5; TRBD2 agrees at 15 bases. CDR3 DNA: TGTGCCAGCAGTTCCTCCGGGACTAGCGGGGGGACGCTTTCGGCCCAGTACTTC. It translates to CASSSSGTSGGTLSAQYF.